Detailed here is one T cell receptor beta chain. This clone's antigen is unknown. The record has no base qualities; no much larger clone is one base away. V loses 4 bases, J loses 0 bases, and the germline ends lie 10 bases apart. Including the terminal cysteine and phenylalanine, the CDR3 comprises 14 residues. Only the CDR3 part of the read is kept: 42 bases, read in frame from the first base. Via the germline V gene, CDR1 is KGHSH and CDR2 LQKENI. The data were obtained in a study of OX40 agonist ivuxolimab in advanced cancers. Background for the entire study: Ivuxolimab was an agonistic, fully human IgG2 monoclonal antibody directed against OX40 (CD134), a costimulatory receptor. The dose-escalation cohort was around 83% male with a mean age of approximately 59 years, ranging from roughly 20 to 80. Partial responses were achieved by three dose-escalation patients, of whom one had hepatocellular carcinoma and two had cutaneous melanoma. The point of sequencing TCRbeta in the periphery was to test whether ivuxolimab changed TCR sequence diversity and drove clonal T-cell expansion. Patients were allowed to have had prior anti-PD-1, anti-PD-L1 or anti-CTLA-4 therapy, and 30% to 40% of the dose-escalation patients had previously received checkpoint inhibitors. The paper describes the monotherapy dose-escalation part (N ≈ 49 patients) of the phase I trial of ivuxolimab. Of the 50 to 55 patients in dose escalation, around 19 had hepatocellular carcinoma, about 15 had melanoma, 9 had renal cell carcinoma and 9 had head and neck cancer. Intravenous ivuxolimab was administered to patients every 2 weeks at six dose levels: 0.01, 0.1, 0.3, 1.5, 3 and 10 mg/kg.

Patients with a history of autoimmune disease or receiving systemic immunosuppression were excluded from the trial. Peripheral blood for TCR sequencing was drawn from every dose cohort at baseline, at cycle 4 day 1 and at cycle 7 day 1. The samples were taken from a phase I, first-in-human, multicenter, open-label dose-escalation trial of ivuxolimab. Adults with locally advanced or metastatic head and neck squamous cell, hepatocellular, melanoma or renal cell carcinoma were enrolled in the trial. CD4+ and CD8+ T cells were sorted separately from peripheral blood before TCR sequencing. Genomic DNA was isolated from the sorted cells so that the TCRbeta CDR3 region could be sequenced. The immunoSEQ Assay was used for sequencing of TCRbeta CDR3 regions. As stored in TCRdb, this immuneACCESS dataset retains in-frame rearrangements with V and J assigned. A fraction of the clones does not appear; measured against another copy, unresolved V genes explain less than half of the discrepancy, and the remainder lacks a known reason. The sample profile shows tens of thousands of clones; 85% to 90% of them were found once. Around 1% of the sample rests with the top ten.

Beyond this particular receptor, the publication reports: After ivuxolimab, more expanded clones were found on average in CD8+ T cells than in CD4+ T cells. The antigen specificity of the peripheral T cells that underwent clonal expansion was not determined. Low levels of normalized T-cell clonal expansion were also seen in some nonresponding patients. Partial responders in the 0.1-3.0 mg/kg groups had among the lowest normalized peripheral clonal expansion, especially among CD8+ T cells. At doses of 0.1 to 3.0 mg/kg, clonal expansion of both CD4+ and CD8+ T cells in blood was seen between baseline and week 6.

The chain couples TRBV18 to TRBJ2-7; TRBD1 is possibly the D segment (6 matching bases). This TCR derives from an adult with an advanced solid tumor such as melanoma, head and neck, liver or kidney cancer. The material sequenced was CD4+ or CD8+ T cells sorted from blood, taken in a trial of the OX40 agonist ivuxolimab. This receptor carries the CDR3 CASSRDTNSYEQYF. The DNA sequence follows: TGTGCCAGCTCACGGGACACCAACTCCTACGAGCAGTACTTC.